In its sample, the clone carrying this T cell receptor beta chain was seen a few times. V lost 6 bases, J lost 9 bases, and 15 bases lay in between. This CDR3 has 13 residues. CDR1 and CDR2 (germline): LNHDA, SQIVND (reference sequence). These data originate in a study of T cell responses to AZD1222 COVID-19 vaccine. The method was immunoSEQ multiplex PCR; TCRdb's version includes in-frame clones alone and lacks a portion of them. The sample holds over 150,000 clones, roughly nine tenths seen once. Here the sequenced sample was peripheral blood, taken on day 0 of AZD1222 vaccination. This sequence was found in an adult in good health. The chain couples TRBV19 to TRBJ1-5; maybe TRBD1 (6 bases). Written as DNA, the CDR3 is TGTGCCAGTAGCACACAGGGCGGGCGGCCCCAGCATTTT. Its translation is CASSTQGGRPQHF.